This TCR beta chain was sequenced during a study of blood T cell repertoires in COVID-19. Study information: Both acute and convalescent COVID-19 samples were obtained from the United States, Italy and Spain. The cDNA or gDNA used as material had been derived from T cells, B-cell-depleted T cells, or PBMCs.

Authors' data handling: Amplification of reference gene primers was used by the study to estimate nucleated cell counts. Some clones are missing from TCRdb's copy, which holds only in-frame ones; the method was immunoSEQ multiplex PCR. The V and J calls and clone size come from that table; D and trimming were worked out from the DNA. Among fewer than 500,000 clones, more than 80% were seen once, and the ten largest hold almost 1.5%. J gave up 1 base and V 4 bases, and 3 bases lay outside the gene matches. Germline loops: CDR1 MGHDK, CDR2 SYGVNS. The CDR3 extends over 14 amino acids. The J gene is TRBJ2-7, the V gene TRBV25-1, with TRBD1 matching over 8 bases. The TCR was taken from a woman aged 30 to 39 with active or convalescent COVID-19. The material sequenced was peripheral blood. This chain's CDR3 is CASSGRDRSYEQYF. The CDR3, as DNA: TGTGCCAGCAGTGGGAGGGACAGGTCCTACGAGCAGTACTTC.